This T cell receptor (beta chain) was recovered during a study of cytomegalovirus exposure and HLA in healthy donors. With respect to this clone: Its antigen is unknown.

The ends were cut back, 3 bases at V and 4 bases at J, with 16 bases in the middle. In germline, CDR1 is ENHRY, CDR2 SYGVKD. The CDR3 consists of 15 residues. Study-wide results and limits: Indistinguishable V segments, including TRBV6-2 and TRBV6-3, were excluded. Prior analysis indicated that the majority of TCR beta V segments exhibited productivity approximately 87% or approximately 30% of the time.

Researchers ran the PCR with 60 Vbeta and 13 Jbeta primers. Here immunoSEQ multiplex PCR was the method, and the copy in TCRdb shows in-frame clones only, minus some. This sample has some 150,000 clones, with approximately 80% found just once. The chain couples TRBV10-3 to TRBJ2-7; perhaps TRBD2 as D (6 bases). What was sequenced was PBMCs. This TCR came from a woman younger than 45 in good health and CMV-seronegative. In DNA form, the CDR3 reads TGTGCCATCAGTGAAGGGACGGGAGACTTTTACGAGCAGTACTTC. It yields the protein CAISEGTGDFYEQYF.